The entry below describes one T cell receptor beta chain. The antigen remains unidentified. The data were obtained in a study of cytomegalovirus exposure and HLA in healthy donors. The study, taken as a whole, reports: The Asian-associated ancestry cluster reportedly had fewer N-insertions than the roughly 720-donor mean in a later analysis. Most of the TCR beta V segments (in an earlier analysis) were productive either about 87% or about 30% of the time.

The V segment lost 5 bases and the J segment 3 bases; nucleotides outside the gene matches: 6. This CDR3 has 14 residues. Germline loops: CDR1 SNHLY, CDR2 FYNNEI. Primers for the PCR totalled 60 Vbeta and 13 Jbeta. Clones were sequenced by immunoSEQ multiplex PCR, and TCRdb holds only the in-frame ones, with some missing. The top ten clones hold approximately 3% of a sample with more than 110,000 clones, about 85% of them seen once. The sequence was obtained from a female donor in good health and CMV-seronegative. The chain has TRBV2 and TRBJ2-5; the match to TRBD1 covers 7 bases. Sequencing was carried out using PBMCs. This CDR3 is CASSTRTGEETQYF. CDR3 coding DNA: TGTGCCAGCAGTACCAGGACAGGAGAAGAGACCCAGTACTTC.